The count of the clone carrying this TCR beta chain is one. This sample is drawn from a study of blood T cell repertoires in COVID-19. Study information: The United States, Italy and Spain supplied acute and convalescent COVID-19 samples. Nucleic acid was either cDNA or gDNA, and it came from T cells, B-cell-depleted T cells, or PBMCs.

Original methodology: Reference gene primer amplification yielded estimated nucleated cell counts. Assay: immunoSEQ multiplex PCR; the TCRdb copy retains only in-frame clones and omits some. The V and J calls and clone size are taken from that table; D and trimming were inferred from the DNA. The table lists 97,000 or so clones, over 75% of them singletons. The specimen sequenced was peripheral blood. The TCR originated in a man between 45 and 60 years old with acute or convalescent COVID-19.

CDR3 amino acids: CASSVVGGTQETQYF. The CDR3 DNA reads TGTGCCAGCAGCGTTGTCGGAGGGACGCAAGAGACCCAGTACTTC. The rearrangement uses TRBV9 and TRBJ2-5; maybe TRBD2 (6 bases). The CDR3 is 15 amino acids. Trimming cost V 2 bases and J 2 bases, with 13 bases left between them. CDR1 SGDLS and CDR2 YYNGEE come from the germline V gene.